The present T cell receptor beta chain was sequenced within a study of blood T cell repertoires in COVID-19. Across the study: COVID-19 samples collected from the United States, Italy and Spain covered acute and convalescent phases.

V was trimmed by 0 bases and J by 3 bases, leaving 11 bases between them. This CDR3 spans 15 amino acids. CDR1 is MGHRA, CDR2 YSYEKL, per germline. One Seattle source followed patients from active infection through their disease course. Assay: immunoSEQ multiplex PCR; the TCRdb copy retains only in-frame clones and omits some. The sample contains 130,000 or so clones, 88% of which appear only once. This TCR derives from a human donor with COVID-19, enrolled during active disease. The donor label of this sample is uncertain. The sample was peripheral blood. The chain uses TRBV4-1 and TRBJ1-1; D might be TRBD1 (6 bases). CDR3 in amino acids: CASSQDTGWDTEAFF. The DNA for the CDR3 is TGCGCCAGCAGCCAAGATACAGGGTGGGACACTGAAGCTTTCTTT.